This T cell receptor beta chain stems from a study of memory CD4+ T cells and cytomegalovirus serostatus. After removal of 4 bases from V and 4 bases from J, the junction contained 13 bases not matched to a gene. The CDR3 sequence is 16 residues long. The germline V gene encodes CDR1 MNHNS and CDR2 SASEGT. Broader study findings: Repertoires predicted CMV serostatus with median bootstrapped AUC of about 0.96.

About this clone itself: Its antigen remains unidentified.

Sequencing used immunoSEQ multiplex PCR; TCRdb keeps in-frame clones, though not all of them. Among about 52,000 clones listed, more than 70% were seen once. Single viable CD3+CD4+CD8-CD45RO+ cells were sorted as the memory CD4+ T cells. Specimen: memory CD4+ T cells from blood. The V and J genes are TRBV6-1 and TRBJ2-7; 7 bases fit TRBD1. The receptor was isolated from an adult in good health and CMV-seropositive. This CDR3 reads CASSVTPRDSLYEQYF. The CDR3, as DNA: TGTGCCAGCAGTGTAACCCCCCGGGACAGCCTTTACGAGCAGTACTTC.